This note documents a single TCR beta chain sequence. The record originates from a study of T-cell memory formation after mild COVID-19. 5'RACE, which relied on constant-segment primers, yielded TCR alpha and TCR beta cDNA libraries carrying sample barcodes and UMIs. TCRdb used MiXCR to reprocess the 5' RACE reads, holding one entry per CDR3 protein. The table has 500,000 to 650,000 distinct CDR3 sequences, roughly a fifth seen once. The CDR3 is made up of 14 amino acids. V shed 4 bases and J 5 bases; nucleotides not matched to a gene: 5. The V gene's germline CDR1 is SGHRS and CDR2 YFSETQ. This clonotype was sampled from an adult woman who had mild COVID-19 (a few samples of this study predate the infection). Cell type and time point are not known. The sample consisted of PBMCs or a T cell subset sorted from them (not recorded which). The gene calls are TRBV5-1 and TRBJ2-1, with 8 bases aligning to TRBD2. CDR3 DNA sequence: TGCGCCAGCAGCCCCAGGGGACTAGACAATGAGCAGTTCTTC. Its translation is CASSPRGLDNEQFF. Filled out from reference TRBV5-1 and TRBJ2-1, the complete variable domain reads KAGVTQTPRYLIKTRGQQVTLSCSPISGHRSVSWYQQTPGQGLQFLFEYFSETQRNKGNFPGRFSGRQFSNSRSEMNVSTLELGDSALYLCASSPRGLDNEQFFGPGTRLTVL.